The T cell receptor beta chain described here comes from a study of blood T cells in healthy people across ages. Germline V gene sequence: CDR1 SNHLY, CDR2 FYNNEI. V lost 4 bases, J lost 13 bases, and 14 bases lay in between. The length of the CDR3 is 12 residues. Study results and limitations: The study found TCR beta diversity correlated strongly with naive T cell percentage.

With regard to this clonotype: Antigen unknown.

A sample-barcoded 5' primer and a J-beta primer mix were used in a second PCR of about 6 to 11 cycles. Paired-end reads containing CDR3 totaled no fewer than 3 million for each sample. TCRdb called the 5' RACE reads again in MiXCR, with one record for every CDR3 protein. The sample records 1 million to 1.2 million distinct CDR3 sequences, 30% to 40% being singletons. J is TRBJ2-1 and V is TRBV2; possible D gene TRBD2, 5 bases. The receptor comes from a man in his late teens or twenties in good health. Material for sequencing was blood. The CDR3, as DNA: TGTGCCAGCAGTGTCAAGGGAGAGACCCAGTTCTTC. As protein: CASSVKGETQFF.